Listed below are T cell receptor beta chains from one sample, sequenced in a study of CD8 T cells in Susac syndrome. TCRdb used MiXCR to reprocess the immunoSEQ multiplex PCR reads, holding one entry per CDR3 protein. The repertoire holds under 200,000 distinct CDR3 sequences, with about 96% as singletons. Sequencing was done on a sample of CD4+ T cells from PBMCs. The source of these receptors is a human donor with Susac syndrome. CDR3s leave out the opening cysteine and the closing phenylalanine or tryptophan. Each record gives: CDR3 length, V gene, CDR3 protein.

13 | TRBV28 | ASSFIAVQVTEAF
9 | TRBV29-1 | SVDRGNTIY
12 | TRBV12-3/TRBV12-4 | ASRGLGTAEKLF
12 | TRBV4-3 | ASSQEGPAGGLF
12 | TRBV5-4 | ASSLEASKETQY
12 | TRBV20-1 | SARKGQGTYEQY
14 | TRBV18 | ASSPGGRVSYNEQF
11 | TRBV30 | AWRERGSYGYT
11 | TRBV2 | ASRTGGSQPQH
9 | TRBV30 | AWSPGYEQF
14 | TRBV30 | AWSRRGTPLYNEQF
12 | TRBV2 | ASRLQGRMDTIY
12 | TRBV12-3/TRBV12-4 | ASSLQGAAYEQY
10 | TRBV28 | ASSETGIEAF
10 | TRBV20-1 | SARLVLETQY
14 | TRBV7-3 | ASSLHGGRGQETQY
10 | TRBV20-1 | SARGGNYGYT
10 | TRBV9 | ASSVSTGELF
11 | TRBV29-1 | SVRDSPDWGEY
13 | TRBV5-4 | ASSLVPGSNTEAF
13 | TRBV18 | ASSQGGAYQETQY
13 | TRBV9 | ASSPKDDIYEKLF
10 | TRBV30 | AWRGQGEPQH
12 | TRBV28 | ASSPLRSGETQY
12 | TRBV20-1 | SAVQILAKNIQY
9 | TRBV29-1 | SVEEAYGAF
13 | TRBV6-1 | ASTQSRGLADTQY
16 | TRBV14 | ASSHGRDRGRRDSPLH
12 | TRBV4-3 | ASSQVASGNTIY
10 | TRBV12-3/TRBV12-4 | ASSPGSDTQY
12 | TRBV29-1 | SVKGTGQTYGYT
11 | TRBV20-1 | SAIQGTNQPQH
12 | TRBV5-1 | ASSGDGTQETQY
14 | TRBV9 | ASSDTPGLASDTQY
11 | TRBV29-1 | SVAGQDFYEQY
12 | TRBV11-1 | ASSGPLAKNIQY
15 | TRBV3-1 | ASSQDTTGASTDTQY
15 | TRBV6-5 | ASSYWFRSGSSGELF
12 | TRBV7-9 | ASTQTGGLYEQY
9 | TRBV28 | ASSEGLTQY
15 | TRBV29-1 | SVVAGRRDRARSGYT
14 | TRBV6-5 | ASSYSTGTSTDTQY
15 | TRBV6-1 | ASSLTSGQAYSYEQY
14 | TRBV5-6 | ASSPRGGAGTGELF
13 | TRBV3-1 | ASSSMGGMNTEAF
14 | TRBV15 | ATSRRETSKNQPQH
10 | TRBV10-3 | AISEARTEAF
11 | TRBV29-1 | SVPGLGVDEQF